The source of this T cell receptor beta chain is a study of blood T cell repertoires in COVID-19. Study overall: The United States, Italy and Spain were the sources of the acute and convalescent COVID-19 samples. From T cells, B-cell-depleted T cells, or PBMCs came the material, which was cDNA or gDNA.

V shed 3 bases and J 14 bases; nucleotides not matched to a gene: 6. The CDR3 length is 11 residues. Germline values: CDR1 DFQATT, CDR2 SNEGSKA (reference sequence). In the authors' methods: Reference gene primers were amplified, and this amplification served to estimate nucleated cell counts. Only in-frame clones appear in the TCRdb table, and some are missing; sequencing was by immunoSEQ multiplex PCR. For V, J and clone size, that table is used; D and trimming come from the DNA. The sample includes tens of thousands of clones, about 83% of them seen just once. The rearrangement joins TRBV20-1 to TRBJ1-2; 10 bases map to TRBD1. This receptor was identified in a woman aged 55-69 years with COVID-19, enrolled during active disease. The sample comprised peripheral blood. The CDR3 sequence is CSAREGTGVTF. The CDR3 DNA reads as TGCAGTGCTAGGGAAGGGACAGGGGTTACCTTC.